The sequence of this T cell receptor beta chain was determined in a study of blood T cell repertoires in COVID-19. Study overall: PBMCs, B-cell-depleted T cells, or T cells provided the cDNA or gDNA that made up the material.

Participants were aged about 18 to 90 years, lived in around 25 US areas, and enrolled virtually. Membership in each cohort depended on participant-reported clinical history. Trimming at V came to 0 bases and at J to 12 bases, leaving 5 bases not matched to a gene. The CDR3 is made up of 13 amino acids. The assay was immunoSEQ multiplex PCR, and TCRdb's table has in-frame clones only and misses some. Of about 310,000 clones in the sample, 70% to 90% were seen once. The chain uses TRBV12-3 or TRBV12-4 and TRBJ2-1; 7 nucleotides match TRBD2. Sequenced: PBMCs or T cells enriched from blood (not recorded which). The sequence was collected from a woman in her thirties or forties who had recovered from COVID-19. The CDR3: CASSLAAAGLQFF. In DNA, the CDR3 is TGTGCCAGCAGTTTAGCGGCAGCGGGATTGCAGTTCTTC.